This T cell receptor beta chain came from a study of CXCR3-negative and CXCR3-positive naive CD8 T cells. Via 5' RACE with UMI labels, TRB cDNA libraries were prepared. TCRdb reanalyzed the 5' RACE reads and collapses them to one entry per CDR3 protein, without DNA. The table for this sample gives 50,000 to 65,000 distinct CDR3 sequences. Phenotypically, naive CD8+ T cells corresponded to CD45RO-CCR7+CD27+CD95-. Germline values: CDR1 SGDLS, CDR2 YYNGEE. This CDR3 comprises 14 residues. The rearrangement links TRBV9 to TRBJ2-5; TCRdb reports TRBD1, a call that lacks DNA to check it against. The receptor was isolated from a human donor in good health. Some clones in this sample may be carry-over from other donors' samples. Sample: naive CXCR3- CD8+ T cells from blood. As to subset: CD45RO-CCR7+CD27+CD95- naive CD8+ T cells lacking CXCR3 (TNR3-). The CDR3: CASSVEPGLETQYF. The full variable domain, completed using reference TRBV9 and TRBJ2-5, is DSGVTQTPKHLITATGQRVTLRCSPRSGDLSVYWYQQSLDQGLQFLIQYYNGEERAKGNILERFSAQQFPDLHSELNLSSLELGDSALYFCASSVEPGLETQYFGPGTRLLVL.